The T cell receptor beta chain under discussion was sequenced for a study of blood T cell repertoires in COVID-19. Across the study: Sites across the United States, Italy and Spain contributed samples from acute and convalescent COVID-19. Nucleic acid was either cDNA or gDNA, and it came from T cells, B-cell-depleted T cells, or PBMCs.

Trimming stripped 0 bases from V and 15 bases from J, with 15 bases between. The germline CDR1 and CDR2 sequences are LGHNA and YSLEER. The CDR3 consists of 14 residues. The protocol was immunoSEQ multiplex PCR, while the TCRdb copy is restricted to in-frame clones and leaves out a portion. The profile shows 110,000 to 150,000 clones, more than 65% of them singletons. The TCR was taken from a man between 60 and 70 years old with active or convalescent COVID-19. Sequencing was done on a sample of peripheral blood. The chain combines TRBV4-3 with TRBJ1-6; tentative D call: TRBD1 (5 bases). This chain's CDR3 is CASSQEYKGGDLHF. The CDR3 DNA sequence: TGCGCCAGCAGCCAAGAATATAAGGGAGGGGACCTCCACTTT.